The following is a T cell receptor beta chain sequence with its context. This specimen comes from a study of T cells in Graves' hyperthyroidism and ophthalmopathy. The CDR3 consists of 16 residues. RNA transcripts provided the source from which TCR beta CDR3 regions were amplified. The study used the HTBI primer set for a first-round RT-PCR of the TCR CDR3. TCRdb reanalysed the multiplex PCR reads using MiXCR and keeps one entry per CDR3 protein. The profile covers about 250,000 distinct CDR3 sequences, with 15% appearing a single time and under 35% taken by the ten largest. The V gene is TRBV3-2, the J gene TRBJ2-1. TRBV3-2 is listed as a pseudogene. Sequenced: blood. This sequence originates from a woman in her 50s with Graves' hyperthyroidism that later progressed to Graves' ophthalmopathy. CDR3 nucleotides: TGTGCCAGCAGCCAAGACCGGAATAGAACCTACAATGAGCAGTTCTTC. Its translation: CASSQDRNRTYNEQFF.